The clone carrying this T cell receptor beta chain was seen ten or more times. Its antigen remains unidentified. In the authors' methods: A classifier for distant metastasis in papillary thyroid cancer was constructed using CDR3 differences observed across clinicopathological groups. TCRdb reanalyzed the PCR reads with MiXCR. The V and J calls shown here were made by TCRdb, not taken from the authors' results. The sample includes 90,000 or so clones, around 9.1% of them seen just once. This sample was taken from a study of metastatic and nonmetastatic thyroid tumors. Study-wide background: For malignant and benign thyroid patients, tumor or nodule tissue and blood were the sources whose repertoires were compared.

CDR3 length: 16 residues. The V gene's germline CDR1 is SGDLS and CDR2 YYNGEE. Unmatched junction bases numbered 8, after V lost 0 bases and J lost 8 bases. General study findings and limits: According to reports, the diversity of TCR beta was significantly higher in malignant thyroid tumors than in benign nodules, and this held in both blood and tumor samples.

Ahead of thyroid surgery, no patient had received treatment of any kind. J is TRBJ1-6 and V is TRBV9; 7 positions match TRBD1. The source is a female donor with papillary thyroid cancer or a benign thyroid nodule (not recorded which). Some clones in this sample may be carry-over from other donors' samples. The specimen sequenced was blood. The CDR3 nucleotides read TGTGCCAGCAGCGTAGAGGGGGCGGGCTTCTATTCACCCCTCCACTTT. This codes for CASSVEGAGFYSPLHF.